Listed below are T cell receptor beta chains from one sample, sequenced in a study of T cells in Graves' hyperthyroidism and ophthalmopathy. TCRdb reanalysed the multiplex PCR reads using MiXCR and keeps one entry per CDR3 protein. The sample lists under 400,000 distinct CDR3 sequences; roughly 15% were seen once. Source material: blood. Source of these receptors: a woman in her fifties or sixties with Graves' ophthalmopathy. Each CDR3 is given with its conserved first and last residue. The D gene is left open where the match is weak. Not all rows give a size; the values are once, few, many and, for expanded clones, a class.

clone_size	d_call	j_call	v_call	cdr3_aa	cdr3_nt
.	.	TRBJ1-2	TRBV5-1	CASSRGSGGALRYGYTF	TGCGCCAGCAGCCGCGGGAGTGGGGGGGCGCTCCGGTATGGCTACACCTTC
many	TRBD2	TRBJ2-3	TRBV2	CASRIERESDTQYF	TGTGCCAGCAGGATCGAGCGGGAGTCAGATACGCAGTATTTT
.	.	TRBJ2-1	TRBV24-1	CATSPRPAGEQFF	TGTGCCACCAGTCCCCGCCCCGCGGGGGAGCAGTTCTTC
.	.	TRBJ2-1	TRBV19	CASRVSENNEQFF	TGTGCCAGTAGGGTTAGCGAAAACAATGAGCAGTTCTTC
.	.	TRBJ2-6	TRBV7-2	CASSLGPVHSGANVLTF	TGTGCCAGCAGCTTAGGGCCAGTTCACTCTGGGGCCAACGTCCTGACTTTC
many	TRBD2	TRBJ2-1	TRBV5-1	CASSPGTSGIPHNEQFF	TGCGCCAGCAGCCCCGGGACTAGCGGGATACCCCACAATGAGCAGTTCTTC
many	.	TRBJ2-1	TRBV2	CASKGGGTAYNEQFF	TGTGCCAGCAAAGGGGGAGGGACAGCCTACAATGAGCAGTTCTTC
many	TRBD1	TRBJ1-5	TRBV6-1	CASSSGTGMVNQPQHF	TGTGCCAGCAGTTCCGGGACAGGGATGGTCAATCAGCCCCAGCATTTT
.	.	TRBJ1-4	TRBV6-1	CASSEEKGGRAEKLFF	TGTGCCAGCAGTGAAGAAAAGGGGGGGAGGGCTGAAAAACTGTTTTTT
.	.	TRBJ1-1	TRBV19	CASSIRSVNTEAFF	TGTGCCAGTAGTATACGCAGTGTCAACACTGAAGCTTTCTTT
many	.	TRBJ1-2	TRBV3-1	CASSQVLDESYGYTF	TGTGCCAGCAGCCAAGTCCTCGACGAGAGCTATGGCTACACCTTC
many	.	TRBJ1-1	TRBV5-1	CASSTTQAGDTEAFF	TGCGCCAGCAGCACAACACAGGCCGGGGACACTGAAGCTTTCTTT
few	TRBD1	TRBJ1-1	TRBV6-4	CASSATGGPNTEAFF	TGTGCCAGCAGTGCCACAGGGGGCCCGAACACTGAAGCTTTCTTT
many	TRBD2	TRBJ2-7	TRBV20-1	CSAILAGGSYEQYF	TGCAGTGCTATCCTAGCGGGAGGTTCCTACGAGCAGTACTTC
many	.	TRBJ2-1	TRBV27	CASRPQGRGRNEQFF	TGTGCCAGCAGGCCCCAGGGGCGGGGGAGGAATGAGCAGTTCTTC
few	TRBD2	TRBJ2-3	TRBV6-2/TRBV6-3	CASRPSGVSTDTQYF	TGTGCCAGCAGACCTAGCGGGGTTAGCACAGATACGCAGTATTTT
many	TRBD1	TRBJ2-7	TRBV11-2	CASSLGRTGLREQYF	TGTGCCAGCAGCTTAGGTCGGACAGGGCTGAGGGAGCAGTACTTC
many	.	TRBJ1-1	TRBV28	CASSSPPLPNEAFF	TGTGCCAGCAGTTCCCCGCCCCTCCCGAATGAAGCTTTCTTT
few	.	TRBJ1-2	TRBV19	CASSITVRDYGYTF	TGTGCCAGTAGTATTACTGTCCGGGACTATGGCTACACCTTC
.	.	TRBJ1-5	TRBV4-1	CASSQVAGILTGGDQPQHF	TGCGCCAGCAGCCAAGTGGCAGGGATTCTCACTGGGGGGGATCAGCCCCAGCATTTT
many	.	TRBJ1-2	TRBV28	CASSLGRRYGYTF	TGTGCCAGCAGTTTAGGCAGGAGATATGGCTACACCTTC
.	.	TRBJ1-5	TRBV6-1	CASTSGGNQPQHF	TGTGCCAGCACATCAGGGGGCAATCAGCCCCAGCATTTT
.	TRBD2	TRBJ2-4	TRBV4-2	CASSQDRTSGAQNIQYF	TGTGCCAGCAGCCAAGATCGGACTAGCGGGGCTCAAAACATTCAGTACTTC
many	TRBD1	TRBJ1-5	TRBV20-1	CSAGGQGQPQHF	TGCAGTGCTGGGGGACAGGGCCAGCCCCAGCATTTT
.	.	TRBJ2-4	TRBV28	CASSLLEGTYKNIQYF	TGTGCCAGCAGTTTATTGGAGGGGACCTACAAAAACATTCAGTACTTC
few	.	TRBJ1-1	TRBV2	CASSERGGDTEAFF	TGTGCCAGCAGTGAGCGAGGGGGGGACACTGAAGCTTTCTTT
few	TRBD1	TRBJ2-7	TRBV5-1	CASSQTGSHEQYF	TGCGCCAGCAGCCAGACAGGGTCTCACGAGCAGTACTTC
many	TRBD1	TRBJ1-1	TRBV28	CASSPPGQLLRGAFF	TGTGCCAGCAGTCCCCCGGGACAGCTCCTCCGGGGAGCTTTCTTT
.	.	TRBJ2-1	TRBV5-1	CASSPYWSSYNEQFF	TGCGCCAGCAGCCCCTACTGGAGCTCCTACAATGAGCAGTTCTTC
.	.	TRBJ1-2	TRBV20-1	CSASMTIRPVNYGYTF	TGCAGTGCTAGTATGACAATCCGACCAGTTAACTATGGCTACACCTTC
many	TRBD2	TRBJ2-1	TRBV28	CASRPSGIIPLNEQFF	TGTGCCAGCAGGCCTAGCGGGATAATTCCTCTCAATGAGCAGTTCTTC
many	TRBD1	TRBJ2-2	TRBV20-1	CSVTTGATGELFF	TGCAGTGTAACGACAGGGGCCACCGGGGAGCTGTTTTTT
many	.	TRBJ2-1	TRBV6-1	CASSQDRSDHPGNEQFF	TGTGCCAGCAGTCAAGACAGGTCCGACCATCCAGGAAATGAGCAGTTCTTC
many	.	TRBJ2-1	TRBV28	CASTPLYGSDAYNEQFF	TGTGCCAGCACCCCTCTATACGGGTCGGATGCCTACAATGAGCAGTTCTTC
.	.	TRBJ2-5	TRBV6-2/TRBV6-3	CASSYGGAQETQYF	TGTGCCAGCAGTTATGGGGGGGCCCAAGAGACCCAGTACTTC
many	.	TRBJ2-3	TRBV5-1	CASSLTGGTSTDTQYF	TGCGCCAGCAGCTTGACTGGTGGGACCAGCACAGATACGCAGTATTTT
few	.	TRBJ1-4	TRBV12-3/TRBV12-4	CASTSWDGNEKLFF	TGTGCCAGCACCTCCTGGGACGGTAATGAAAAACTGTTTTTT
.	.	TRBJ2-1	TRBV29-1	CSVTTYNEQFF	TGCAGCGTCACGACCTACAATGAGCAGTTCTTC
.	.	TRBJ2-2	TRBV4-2	CASSHKATENTGELFF	TGTGCCAGCAGCCATAAGGCGACAGAGAACACCGGGGAGCTGTTTTTT
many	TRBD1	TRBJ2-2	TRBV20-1	CSAKTGGNTGELFF	TGCAGTGCTAAGACAGGGGGCAACACCGGGGAGCTGTTTTTT
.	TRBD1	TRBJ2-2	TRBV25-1	CASSVHRGNTGELFF	TGTGCCAGCAGTGTGCACAGGGGGAACACCGGGGAGCTGTTTTTT
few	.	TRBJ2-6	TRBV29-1	CSVAGENGANVLTF	TGCAGCGTTGCAGGGGAGAACGGGGCCAACGTCCTGACTTTC
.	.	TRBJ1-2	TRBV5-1	CASSLGGRTNYGYTF	TGCGCCAGCAGCTTGGGGGGGAGGACTAACTATGGCTACACCTTC
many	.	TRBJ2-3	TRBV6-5	CASSYSGASTDTQYF	TGTGCCAGCAGTTACTCAGGGGCTAGCACAGATACGCAGTATTTT
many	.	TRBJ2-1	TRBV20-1	CSARGGGHEQFF	TGCAGTGCCCGAGGGGGAGGGCATGAGCAGTTCTTC
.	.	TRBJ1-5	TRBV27	CASSRRGGRNQPQHF	TGTGCCAGCAGCCGCAGGGGAGGTCGCAATCAGCCCCAGCATTTT
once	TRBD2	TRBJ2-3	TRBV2	CASSGLAGVGTDTQYF	TGTGCCAGCAGCGGACTAGCGGGAGTCGGCACAGATACGCAGTATTTT